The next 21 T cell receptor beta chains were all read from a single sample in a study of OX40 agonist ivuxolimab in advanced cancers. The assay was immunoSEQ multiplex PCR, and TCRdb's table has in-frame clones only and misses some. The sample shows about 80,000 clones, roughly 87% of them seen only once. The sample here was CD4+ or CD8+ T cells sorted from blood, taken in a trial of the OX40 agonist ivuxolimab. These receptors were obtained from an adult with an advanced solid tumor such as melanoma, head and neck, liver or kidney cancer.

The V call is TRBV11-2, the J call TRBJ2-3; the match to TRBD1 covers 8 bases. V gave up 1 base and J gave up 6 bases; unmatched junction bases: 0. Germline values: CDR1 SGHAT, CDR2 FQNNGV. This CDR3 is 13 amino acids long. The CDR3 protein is CASSLGQGDTQYF. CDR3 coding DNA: TGTGCCAGCAGCTTAGGACAGGGGGATACGCAGTATTTT.

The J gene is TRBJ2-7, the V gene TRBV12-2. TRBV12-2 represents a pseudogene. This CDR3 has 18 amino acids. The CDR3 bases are TGTGCAAGTCGCTCGAAAGCGTTAGACGGGACCGATACCTACGAGCAGTACGTC. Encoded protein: CASRSKALDGTDTYEQYV.

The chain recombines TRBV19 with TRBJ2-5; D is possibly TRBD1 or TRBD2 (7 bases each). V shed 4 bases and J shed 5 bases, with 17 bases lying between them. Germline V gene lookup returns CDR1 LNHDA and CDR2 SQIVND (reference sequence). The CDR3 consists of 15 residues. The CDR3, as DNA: TGTGCCAGTAGTAGCGGGGGACAGTTTCCCGAGACCCAGTACTTC. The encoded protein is CASSSGGQFPETQYF.

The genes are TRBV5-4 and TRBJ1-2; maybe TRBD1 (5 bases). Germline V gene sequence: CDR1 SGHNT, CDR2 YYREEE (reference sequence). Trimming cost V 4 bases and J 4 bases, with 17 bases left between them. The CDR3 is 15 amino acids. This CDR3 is CASSPVARAGYGYTF. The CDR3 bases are TGTGCCAGCAGCCCAGTGGCCAGGGCTGGCTATGGCTACACCTTC.

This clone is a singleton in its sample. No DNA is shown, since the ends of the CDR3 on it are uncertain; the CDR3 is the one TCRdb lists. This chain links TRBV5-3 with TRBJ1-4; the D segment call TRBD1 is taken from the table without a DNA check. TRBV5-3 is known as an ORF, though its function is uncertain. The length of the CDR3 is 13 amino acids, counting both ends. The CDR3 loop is CARSWGTGTTMSF.

The CDR3 region has the DNA TGTGCCAGCAGCTCTCCACAGGGGTATGGCTACACCTTC. Translation: CASSSPQGYGYTF. The rearrangement links TRBV11-2 to TRBJ1-2; 7 nucleotides line up with TRBD1. The germline V gene has CDR1 SGHAT and CDR2 FQNNGV. The CDR3 has 13 amino acids. V lost 4 bases to trimming and J lost 5 bases; unmatched junction nucleotides: 4.

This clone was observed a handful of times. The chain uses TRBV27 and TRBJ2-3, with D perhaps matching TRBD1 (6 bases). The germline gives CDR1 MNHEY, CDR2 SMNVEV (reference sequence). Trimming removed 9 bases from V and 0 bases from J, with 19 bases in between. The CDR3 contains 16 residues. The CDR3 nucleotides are TGTGCCAGTCGAGCAGGGGCAGGACGTAGCACAGATACGCAGTATTTT. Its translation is CASRAGAGRSTDTQYF.

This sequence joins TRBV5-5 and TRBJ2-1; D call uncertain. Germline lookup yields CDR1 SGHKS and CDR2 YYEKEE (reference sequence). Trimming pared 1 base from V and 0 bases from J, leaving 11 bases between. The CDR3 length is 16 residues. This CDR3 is CASSLTAISSYNEQFF. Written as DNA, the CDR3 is TGTGCCAGCAGCTTGACTGCGATTAGCTCCTACAATGAGCAGTTCTTC.

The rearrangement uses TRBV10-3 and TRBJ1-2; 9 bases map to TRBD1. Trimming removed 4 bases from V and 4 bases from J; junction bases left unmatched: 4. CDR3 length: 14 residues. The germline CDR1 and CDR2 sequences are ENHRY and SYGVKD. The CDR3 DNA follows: TGTGCCATCAGTGTTGAGACAGGGGGCTATGGCTACACCTTC. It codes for CAISVETGGYGYTF.

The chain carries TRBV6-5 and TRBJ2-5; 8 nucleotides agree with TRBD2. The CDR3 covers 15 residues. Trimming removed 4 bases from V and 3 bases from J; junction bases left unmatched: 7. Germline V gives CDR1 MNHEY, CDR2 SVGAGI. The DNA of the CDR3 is TGTGCCAGCAGTTCCTTAGCGGGGAGGGAAGAGACCCAGTACTTC. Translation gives CASSSLAGREETQYF.

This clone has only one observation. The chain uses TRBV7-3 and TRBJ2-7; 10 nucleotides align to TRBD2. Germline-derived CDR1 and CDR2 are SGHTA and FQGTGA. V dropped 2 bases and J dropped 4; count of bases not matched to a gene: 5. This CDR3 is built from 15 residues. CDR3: CASSLLGLADYEQYF. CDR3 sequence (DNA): TGTGCCAGCAGCTTATTAGGACTAGCGGATTACGAGCAGTACTTC.

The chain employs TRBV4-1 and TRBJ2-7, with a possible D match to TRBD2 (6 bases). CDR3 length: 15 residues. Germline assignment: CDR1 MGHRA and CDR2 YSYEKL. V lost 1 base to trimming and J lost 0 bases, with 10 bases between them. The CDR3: CASSQGGSGSYEQYF. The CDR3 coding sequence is TGCGCCAGCAGCCAAGGGGGTAGCGGCTCCTACGAGCAGTACTTC.

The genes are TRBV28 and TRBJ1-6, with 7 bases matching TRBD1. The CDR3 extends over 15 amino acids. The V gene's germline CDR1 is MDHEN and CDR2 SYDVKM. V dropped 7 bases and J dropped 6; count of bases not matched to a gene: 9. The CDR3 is CASTLRGISNSPLHF. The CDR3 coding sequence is TGTGCCAGCACCCTCAGGGGGATTTCTAATTCACCCCTCCACTTT.

CDR3 sequence reads: CASSTGQGLDEQFF. CDR3 in DNA: TGTGCCAGCAGTACGGGACAGGGCTTGGATGAGCAGTTCTTC. The chain carries TRBV6-6 and TRBJ2-1, with 9 bases matching TRBD1. CDR3 size: 14 residues. CDR1 is MNHNY, CDR2 SVGAGI, per germline (reference sequence). V gave up 5 bases and J gave up 8 bases; unmatched junction bases: 7.

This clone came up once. The CDR3 sequence: CASSGLKNTEAFF. The CDR3 DNA follows: TGTGCCAGCAGTGGACTGAAGAACACTGAAGCTTTCTTT. V and J are TRBV2 and TRBJ1-1; D remains ambiguous. Per the germline V gene, CDR1 is SNHLY and CDR2 is FYNNEI. Trimming shortened V by 4 bases and J by 1 base, and 7 bases separated the two germline ends. The CDR3 loop spans 13 amino acids.

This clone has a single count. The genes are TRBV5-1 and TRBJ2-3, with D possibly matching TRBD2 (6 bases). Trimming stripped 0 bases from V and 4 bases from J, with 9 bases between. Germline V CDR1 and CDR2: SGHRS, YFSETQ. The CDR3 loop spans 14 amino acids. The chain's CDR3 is CASSLDGRADTQYF. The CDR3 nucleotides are TGCGCCAGCAGCTTGGACGGGAGAGCAGATACGCAGTATTTT.

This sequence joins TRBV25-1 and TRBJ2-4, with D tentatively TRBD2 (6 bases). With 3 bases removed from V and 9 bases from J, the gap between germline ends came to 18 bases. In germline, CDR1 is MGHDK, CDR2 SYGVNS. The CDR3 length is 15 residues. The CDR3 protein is CASSDTRGLGGIQYF. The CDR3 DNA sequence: TGTGCCAGCAGTGATACCCGCGGCCTCGGGGGCATTCAGTACTTC.

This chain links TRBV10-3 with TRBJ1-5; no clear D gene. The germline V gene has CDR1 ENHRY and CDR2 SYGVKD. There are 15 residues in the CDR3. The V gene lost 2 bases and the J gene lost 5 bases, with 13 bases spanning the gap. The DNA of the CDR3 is TGTGCCATCAGTGAGGGTTTTGTGATGGATCAGCCCCAGCATTTT. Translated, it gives CAISEGFVMDQPQHF.

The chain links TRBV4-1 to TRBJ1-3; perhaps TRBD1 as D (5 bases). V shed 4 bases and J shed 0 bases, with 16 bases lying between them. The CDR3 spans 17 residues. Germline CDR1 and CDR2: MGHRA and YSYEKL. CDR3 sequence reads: CASSPGRARDSGNTIYF. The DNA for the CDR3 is TGCGCCAGCAGCCCAGGACGCGCCAGGGACTCTGGAAACACCATATATTTT.

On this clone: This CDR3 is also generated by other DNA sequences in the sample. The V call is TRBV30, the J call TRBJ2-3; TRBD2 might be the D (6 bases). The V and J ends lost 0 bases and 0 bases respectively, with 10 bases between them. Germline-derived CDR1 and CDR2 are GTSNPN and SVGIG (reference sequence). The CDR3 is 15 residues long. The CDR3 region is CAWSVGGTSTDTQYF. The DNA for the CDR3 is TGTGCCTGGAGTGTAGGCGGGACTAGCACAGATACGCAGTATTTT.

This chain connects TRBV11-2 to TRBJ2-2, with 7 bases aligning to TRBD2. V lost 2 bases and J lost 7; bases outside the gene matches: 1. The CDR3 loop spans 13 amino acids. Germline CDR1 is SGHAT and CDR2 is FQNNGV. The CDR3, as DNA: TGTGCCAGCAGCTTAAGGGAGGGCGGGGAGCTGTTTTTT. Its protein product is CASSLREGGELFF. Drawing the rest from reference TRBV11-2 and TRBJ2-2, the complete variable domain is EAGVAQSPRYKIIEKRQSVAFWCNPISGHATLYWYQQILGQGPKLLIQFQNNGVVDDSQLPKDRFSAERLKGVDSTLKIQPAKLEDSAVYLCASSLREGGELFFGEGSRLTVL.